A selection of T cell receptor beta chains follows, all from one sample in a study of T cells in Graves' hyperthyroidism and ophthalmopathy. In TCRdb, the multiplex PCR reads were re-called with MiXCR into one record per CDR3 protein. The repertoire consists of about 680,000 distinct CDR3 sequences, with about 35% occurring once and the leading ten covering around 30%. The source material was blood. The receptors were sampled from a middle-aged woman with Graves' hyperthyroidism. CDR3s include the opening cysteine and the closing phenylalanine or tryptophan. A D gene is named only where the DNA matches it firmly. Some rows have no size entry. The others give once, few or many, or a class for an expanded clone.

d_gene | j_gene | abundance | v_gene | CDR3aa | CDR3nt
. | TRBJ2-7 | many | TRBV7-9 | CASSQSATSYEQYF | TGTGCCAGCAGCCAGTCGGCAACCTCCTACGAGCAGTACTTC
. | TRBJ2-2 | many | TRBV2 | CASRDLKNTGELFF | TGTGCCAGCAGGGACCTAAAGAACACCGGGGAGCTGTTTTTT
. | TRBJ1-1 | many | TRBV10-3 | CAINDQGMTEAFF | TGTGCCATCAACGACCAGGGGATGACTGAAGCTTTCTTT
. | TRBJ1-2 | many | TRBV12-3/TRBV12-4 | CASSLRPRDYGYTF | TGTGCCAGCAGCCTTCGACCTCGCGACTATGGCTACACCTTC
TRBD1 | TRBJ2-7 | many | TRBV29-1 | CSVRQGHEQYF | TGCAGCGTCCGACAGGGCCACGAGCAGTACTTC
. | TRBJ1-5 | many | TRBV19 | CASSIAGRGQPQHF | TGTGCCAGTAGTATAGCAGGGAGAGGGCAGCCCCAGCATTTT
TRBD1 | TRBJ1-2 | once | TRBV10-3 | CAISKRQGGAYGYTF | TGTGCCATCAGTAAACGACAGGGGGGAGCCTATGGCTACACCTTC
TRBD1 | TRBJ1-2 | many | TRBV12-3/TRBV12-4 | CASSTGGYGYTF | TGTGCCAGCAGTACAGGGGGCTACGGCTACACCTTC
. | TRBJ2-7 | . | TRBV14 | CAGSHYRAGSSYEQYF | TGTGCCGGCAGCCACTATAGGGCAGGGAGCTCCTACGAGCAGTACTTC
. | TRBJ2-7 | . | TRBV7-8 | CASSLSGAAFYEQYF | TGTGCCAGCAGCCTGTCGGGGGCGGCCTTCTACGAGCAGTACTTC
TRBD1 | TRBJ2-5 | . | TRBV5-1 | CASRLRTGFQETQYF | TGCGCCAGCAGACTTCGGACAGGGTTCCAAGAGACCCAGTACTTC
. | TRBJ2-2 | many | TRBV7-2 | CASSAHALTNTGELFF | TGTGCCAGCAGCGCCCACGCCCTTACGAACACCGGGGAGCTGTTTTTT
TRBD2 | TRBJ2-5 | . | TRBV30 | CAWSYGTSGQETQYF | TGTGCCTGGAGTTACGGGACTAGCGGCCAAGAGACCCAGTACTTC
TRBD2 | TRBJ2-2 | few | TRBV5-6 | CASIVAGADTGELFF | TGTGCCAGCATAGTTGCGGGAGCGGATACCGGGGAGCTGTTTTTT
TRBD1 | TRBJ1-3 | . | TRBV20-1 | CSARGIGDRSSGNTIYF | TGCAGTGCTAGAGGGATAGGGGACAGAAGCTCTGGAAACACCATATATTTT
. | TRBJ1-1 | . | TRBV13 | CASSHRSGSMNTEAFF | TGTGCCAGCAGTCATCGATCAGGGAGTATGAACACTGAAGCTTTCTTT
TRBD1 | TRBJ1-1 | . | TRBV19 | CARGRTGSTEAFF | TGTGCTAGAGGGCGGACAGGGAGCACTGAAGCTTTCTTT
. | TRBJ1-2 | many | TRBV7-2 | CASSLGHEGLGYTF | TGTGCCAGCAGCTTAGGTCACGAGGGTTTGGGCTACACCTTC
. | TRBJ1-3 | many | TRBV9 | CASSSQVTGNTIYF | TGTGCCAGCAGCTCGCAGGTAACTGGAAACACCATATATTTT